This TCR beta chain derives from a study of shared clonotypes between healthy human individuals. Notes on the study in general: Incomplete sequencing of sorted subsets was indicated by rarefaction despite large depth.

With regard to this clone: Its antigen remains unidentified.

Germline-derived CDR1 and CDR2 are SGHRS and YFSETQ. Trimming cost V 4 bases and J 3 bases, with 19 bases left between them. CDR3 length equals 17 residues. The authors split each subset's genomic DNA evenly across several immunoSEQ plates. Libraries were prepared by immunoSEQ multiplex PCR; TCRdb keeps only in-frame clonotypes and omits some of them. The sample includes about 2.3 million clones, about nine tenths of them seen just once. V and J are TRBV5-1 and TRBJ2-2; maybe TRBD1 (5 bases). This sequence was found in a man aged 18 to 35 in good health. Some clones in this sample may be carry-over from other donors' samples. Sequencing used naive CD4+ T cells from PBMCs. The subset denotes: CD45RA+ positively selected. Here the CDR3 DNA reads TGCGCCAGCAGCCCCAAAGTAGGGCAGGGCGACACCGGGGAGCTGTTTTTT. Its protein is CASSPKVGQGDTGELFF.